This T cell receptor (beta chain) derives from a study of blood T cell repertoires in COVID-19. This CDR3 comprises 14 residues. CDR1 is SGHTA, CDR2 FQGNSA, per germline. V lost 3 bases and J lost 7; bases outside the gene matches: 3. The protocol was immunoSEQ multiplex PCR, while the TCRdb copy is restricted to in-frame clones and leaves out a portion. The repertoire holds 250,000 to 300,000 clones, with around 90% as singletons. The V gene is TRBV7-2, the J gene TRBJ1-6, with 7 bases matching TRBD1. Input material: peripheral blood. This clonotype originated in a man in his fifties with acute or convalescent COVID-19. This chain's CDR3 is CASSFKQGNSPLHF. For the CDR3, the DNA is TGTGCCAGCAGCTTTAAACAGGGGAATTCACCCCTCCACTTT.